What follows is one T cell receptor (beta chain) and its context. TCRdb keeps only in-frame clones here, not all; method: immunoSEQ multiplex PCR. The sample has fewer than 90,000 clones; approximately 90% are singletons. This sample is drawn from a study of blood T cell repertoires in COVID-19. Study summary: Samples representing acute and convalescent COVID-19 were sourced from the United States, Italy and Spain. Sample material is recorded as cDNA or gDNA derived from T cells, B-cell-depleted T cells, or PBMCs.

Trimming removed 6 bases from V and 4 bases from J; junction bases left unmatched: 9. Germline lookup yields CDR1 MNHEY and CDR2 SVGAGI. CDR3 size: 15 residues. The source material was peripheral blood. V is TRBV6-5 and J is TRBJ2-5, with 9 nucleotides matching TRBD1. This sequence was found in a man aged 60 to 75 with acute or convalescent COVID-19. CDR3 sequence (DNA): TGTGCCAGCAGCTCAGCCGGGACAGGGAGAGAGACCCAGTACTTC. Translated: CASSSAGTGRETQYF.